This passage covers 12 T cell receptor beta chains from one sample sequenced in a study of cytomegalovirus exposure and HLA in healthy donors. PCR employed 60 Vbeta and 13 Jbeta primers. Only in-frame clones appear in the TCRdb table, and some are missing; sequencing was by immunoSEQ multiplex PCR. The sample yields about 130,000 clones, around 8.5% seen once. Sequencing used PBMCs. These receptors came from a middle-aged man in good health and CMV-seronegative.

Only a few counts were recorded for this clone. The chain combines TRBV30 with TRBJ2-5; tentatively, D is TRBD1 (7 bases). The J call may be incorrect, as the DNA end agrees better with TRBJ2-7. There are 14 residues in the CDR3. Germline V CDR1 and CDR2: GTSNPN, SVGIG (reference sequence). CDR3 coding DNA: TGTGCCTGGAGGGAGGGGGACAGTATTTACGAGCAGTACTTC. Protein: CAWREGDSIYEQYF.

This clone was observed a few times. The V and J genes are TRBV25-1 and TRBJ2-5; TRBD1 matches 9 bases. The V segment lost 2 bases and the J segment 3 bases; nucleotides outside the gene matches: 4. The CDR3 runs 15 residues. In germline, CDR1 is MGHDK, CDR2 SYGVNS. The CDR3, as DNA: TGTGCCAGCAGTGAACGTACAGGGGGCGAAGAGACCCAGTACTTC. This encodes CASSERTGGEETQYF.

This clone was counted between two and nine times. The missing conserved phenylalanine or tryptophan at the end of this CDR3 makes a read error likely. This chain links TRBV5-4 with TRBJ2-7; TRBD2 matches 12 bases. CDR1 and CDR2 (germline): SGHNT, YYREEE (reference sequence). The CDR3 has 16 residues. V dropped 3 bases and J dropped 3; count of bases not matched to a gene: 7. Here the CDR3 reads CASSSTSGGINYEQYL. Written as DNA, the CDR3 is TGTGCCAGCAGCTCTACTAGCGGGGGGATCAACTACGAGCAGTACCTC.

This clone has more than one count but fewer than ten. The gene calls are TRBV5-1 and TRBJ2-1, with TRBD1 as a possible D gene (6 bases). V lost 1 base and J 4 bases, leaving 12 bases between the germline ends. CDR1 is SGHRS and CDR2 is YFSETQ in the germline V gene. There are 15 residues in the CDR3. The CDR3 nucleotides read TGCGCCAGCAGCTTGCTCGGACAGCTATACAATGAGCAGTTCTTC. This gives the protein CASSLLGQLYNEQFF.

The chain uses TRBV28 and TRBJ2-5; TRBD1 agrees at 7 bases. This CDR3 has 15 amino acids. Unmatched junction bases numbered 11, after V lost 6 bases and J lost 4 bases. From germline, CDR1 is MDHEN and CDR2 SYDVKM. The CDR3 DNA sequence: TGTGCCAGCAGCCGTGGGGACAGCCGGGGAGAGACCCAGTACTTC. Translation gives CASSRGDSRGETQYF.

In its sample, this clone was seen once. V is TRBV7-8 and J is TRBJ2-5; D perhaps matches TRBD2 (6 bases). CDR1 SGHVS and CDR2 FQNEAQ come from the germline V gene. Trimming took 3 bases from V and 5 from J, leaving 19 bases between them. This CDR3 has 16 amino acids. This chain's CDR3 is CASSLGGGRDGETQYF. CDR3 nucleotide sequence: TGTGCCAGCAGCTTGGGGGGAGGCAGGGACGGGGAGACCCAGTACTTC. The variable domain in full, with the rest retrieved from reference TRBV7-8 and TRBJ2-5, is GAGVSQSPRYKVAKRGQDVALRCDPISGHVSLFWYQQALGQGPEFLTYFQNEAQLDKSGLPSDRFFAERPEGSVSTLKIQRTQQEDSAVYLCASSLGGGRDGETQYFGPGTRLLVL.

Only a few counts were recorded for this clone. This chain connects TRBV29-1 to TRBJ2-7, with D perhaps matching TRBD1 (5 bases). The V end was cut by 3 bases, the J end by 2 bases, with 8 bases between. Germline V gene data show CDR1 as SQVTM and CDR2 as ANQGSEA. The CDR3 is 12 residues long. The CDR3 here is CSVETVTYEQYF. The CDR3 DNA reads as TGCAGCGTTGAGACAGTTACCTACGAGCAGTACTTC.

This chain uses TRBV7-9 with TRBJ1-4, with 8 bases identical to TRBD1. CDR3 size: 15 residues. V gave up 5 bases and J gave up 6 bases; unmatched junction bases: 8. CDR1 and CDR2 (germline): SEHNR, FQNEAQ (reference sequence). CDR3 nucleotide sequence: TGTGCCAGCAGCGAAGGACAGGGTTTGCATGAAAAACTGTTTTTT. This gives the protein CASSEGQGLHEKLFF.

This clone showed up just a few times. The V and J genes are TRBV14 and TRBJ1-2; D remains ambiguous. Germline CDR1 is SGHDN and CDR2 is FVKESK. Trimming stripped 2 bases from V and 4 bases from J, with 14 bases between. This CDR3 has 15 amino acids. CDR3 region: CASSQTGYSSYGYTF. In DNA, the CDR3 is TGTGCCAGCAGCCAAACGGGGTACAGCAGCTATGGCTACACCTTC. Using reference TRBV14 and TRBJ1-2 for the parts outside the CDR3, the full variable domain is EAGVTQFPSHSVIEKGQTVTLRCDPISGHDNLYWYRRVMGKEIKFLLHFVKESKQDESGMPNNRFLAERTGGTYSTLKVQPAELEDSGVYFCASSQTGYSSYGYTFGSGTRLTVV.

This clone was seen more than once but under ten times. Other DNA sequences of this sample code for an identical CDR3. This sequence joins TRBV30 and TRBJ2-7; 12 nucleotides line up with TRBD1. CDR3 length equals 16 residues. Germline CDR1 GTSNPN, CDR2 SVGIG (reference sequence). V was clipped by 3 bases and J by 4 bases; unmatched bases: 10. CDR3 in amino acids: CAWSGTGTGGWYEQYF. The CDR3 DNA reads TGTGCCTGGAGCGGTACAGGGACAGGGGGCTGGTACGAGCAGTACTTC.

The table lists this clone with a few counts. The chain has TRBV4-2 and TRBJ1-4, with unresolved D. Trimming stripped 0 bases from V and 6 bases from J, with 11 bases between. Germline-derived CDR1 and CDR2 are LGHNA and YNFKEQ. The CDR3 sequence is 15 residues long. The CDR3 loop reads CASSQDFGEDEKLFF. CDR3 DNA: TGTGCCAGCAGCCAAGATTTCGGGGAGGATGAAAAACTGTTTTTT.

This clone came up a few times. The rearrangement joins TRBV7-8 to TRBJ2-7, with D possibly matching TRBD2 (6 bases). V dropped 5 bases and J dropped 3 bases, with 17 bases sitting between them. Looked up from germline, CDR1 is SGHVS and CDR2 is FQNEAQ. This CDR3 is built from 15 residues. Written as DNA, the CDR3 is TGTGCCAGCAGCCCTGACCGGGACTCCTACTACGAGCAGTACTTC. Protein: CASSPDRDSYYEQYF.